This T cell receptor (beta chain) originates from a study of human T cells and chemical hapten exposure. General study points: Compared to controls, expanded TCRs made significantly more large clusters of similar CDR3s. With DPC sensitization, TCRs exceeding 1 in 1000 frequency showed no change.

Described time point: pre-sensitization, week 0. This sample's treatment: therapeutic diphenylcyclopropenone sensitization with weekly scalp DPC. Separate cDNA molecules received unique molecular identifiers, which the library attached to them. From the RACE reads, TCRdb called clonotypes with MiXCR, one entry per CDR3 protein. The sample holds some 360,000 distinct CDR3 sequences; less than 6.5% are singletons and the top ten take approximately 2.8%. Germline V CDR1 and CDR2: LGHDT, YNNKEL (reference sequence). The CDR3 extends over 15 amino acids. The trim removed 1 base at V and 9 bases at J, leaving 6 bases unmatched. With respect to this clonotype: What it binds is not known.

The rearrangement joins TRBV3-1 to TRBJ2-1; 10 bases agree with TRBD1. This TCR was recovered from a woman in her forties or fifties with alopecia areata. Some clones in this sample may be carry-over from other donors' samples. The material was whole blood, obtained in connection with sensitization to the hapten diphenylcyclopropenone (DPC). In DNA, the CDR3 is TGTGCCAGCAGCCAAGCGAGACAGGGGGCAGCTGAGCAGTTCTTC. Its translation: CASSQARQGAAEQFF.